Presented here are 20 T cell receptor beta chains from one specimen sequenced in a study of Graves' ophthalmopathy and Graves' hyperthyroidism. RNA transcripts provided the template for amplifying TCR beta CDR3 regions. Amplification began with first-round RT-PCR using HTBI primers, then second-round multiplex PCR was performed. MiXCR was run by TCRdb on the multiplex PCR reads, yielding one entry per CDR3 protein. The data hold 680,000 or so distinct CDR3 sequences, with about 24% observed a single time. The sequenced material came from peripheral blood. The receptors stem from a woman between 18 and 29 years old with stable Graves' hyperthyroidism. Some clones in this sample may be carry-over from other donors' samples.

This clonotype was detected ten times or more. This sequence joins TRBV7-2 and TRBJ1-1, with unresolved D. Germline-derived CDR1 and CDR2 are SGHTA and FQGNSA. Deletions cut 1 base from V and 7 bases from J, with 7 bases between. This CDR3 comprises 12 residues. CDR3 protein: CASSLVPSEAFF. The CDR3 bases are TGTGCCAGCAGCTTAGTACCCAGTGAAGCTTTCTTT.

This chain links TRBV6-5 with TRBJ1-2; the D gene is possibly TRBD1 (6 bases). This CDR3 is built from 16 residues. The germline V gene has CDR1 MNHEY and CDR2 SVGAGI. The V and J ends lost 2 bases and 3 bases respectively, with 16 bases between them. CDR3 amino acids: CASSYTRQAVDYGYTF. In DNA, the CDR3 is TGTGCCAGCAGTTACACCCGACAGGCGGTGGACTATGGCTACACCTTC.

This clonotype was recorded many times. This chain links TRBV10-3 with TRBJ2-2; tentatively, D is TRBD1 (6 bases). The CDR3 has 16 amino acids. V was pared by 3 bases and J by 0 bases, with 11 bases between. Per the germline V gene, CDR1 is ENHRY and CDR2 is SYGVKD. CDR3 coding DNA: TGTGCCATCAGTGATTTGGGGGCGACGAACACCGGGGAGCTGTTTTTT. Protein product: CAISDLGATNTGELFF.

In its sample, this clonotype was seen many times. The CDR3 protein is CASSFNRGNGELFF. The CDR3 bases are TGTGCCAGCAGCTTTAACAGGGGTAACGGGGAGCTGTTTTTT. J is TRBJ2-2 and V is TRBV7-2; 7 bases match TRBD1. The CDR3 extends over 14 amino acids. Losses at the gene ends were 3 bases for V and 7 bases for J; bases not matched to a gene: 5. Germline assignment: CDR1 SGHTA and CDR2 FQGNSA.

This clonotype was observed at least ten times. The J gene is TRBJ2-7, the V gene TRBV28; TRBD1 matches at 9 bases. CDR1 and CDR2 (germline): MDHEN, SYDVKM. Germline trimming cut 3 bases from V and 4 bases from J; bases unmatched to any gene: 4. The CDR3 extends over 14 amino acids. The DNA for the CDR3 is TGTGCCAGCAGTTTGTTACAGGGGGCTTACGAGCAGTACTTC. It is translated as CASSLLQGAYEQYF.

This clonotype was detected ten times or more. CDR3: CASSHLKGPLREQYF. Written as DNA, the CDR3 is TGTGCCAGCAGTCACCTTAAGGGACCGCTTAGAGAGCAGTACTTC. The J gene is TRBJ2-7, the V gene TRBV7-3; perhaps D is TRBD1 or TRBD2 (5 bases each). The V end lost 6 bases, the J end lost 7 bases, and 22 bases lay between the germline ends. CDR3 length: 15 residues. Per the germline V gene, CDR1 is SGHTA and CDR2 is FQGTGA.

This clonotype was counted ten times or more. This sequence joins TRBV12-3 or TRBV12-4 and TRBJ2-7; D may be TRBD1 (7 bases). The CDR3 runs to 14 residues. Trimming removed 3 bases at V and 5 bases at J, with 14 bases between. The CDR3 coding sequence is TGTGCCAGCAGTTTGCACAGGGGCGGGGACGAGCAGTACTTC. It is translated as CASSLHRGGDEQYF.

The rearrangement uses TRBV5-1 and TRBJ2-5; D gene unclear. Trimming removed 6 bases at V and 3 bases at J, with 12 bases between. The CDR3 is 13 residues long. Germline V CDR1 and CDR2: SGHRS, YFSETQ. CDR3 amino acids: CASTPANKETQYF. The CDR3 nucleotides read TGCGCCAGCACCCCAGCAAACAAAGAGACCCAGTACTTC.

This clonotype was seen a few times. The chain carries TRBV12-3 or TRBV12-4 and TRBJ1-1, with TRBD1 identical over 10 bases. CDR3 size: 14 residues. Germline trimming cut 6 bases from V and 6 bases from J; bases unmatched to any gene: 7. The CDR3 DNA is TGTGCCAGCAGCCCCGGGACAGGGGCTCCTGAAGCTTTCTTT. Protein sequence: CASSPGTGAPEAFF.

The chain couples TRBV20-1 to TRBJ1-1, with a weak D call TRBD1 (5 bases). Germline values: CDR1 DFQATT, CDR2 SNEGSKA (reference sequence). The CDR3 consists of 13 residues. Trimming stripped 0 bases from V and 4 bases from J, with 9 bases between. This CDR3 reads CSAREGVPTEAFF. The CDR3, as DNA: TGCAGTGCTAGAGAAGGGGTTCCCACTGAAGCTTTCTTT.

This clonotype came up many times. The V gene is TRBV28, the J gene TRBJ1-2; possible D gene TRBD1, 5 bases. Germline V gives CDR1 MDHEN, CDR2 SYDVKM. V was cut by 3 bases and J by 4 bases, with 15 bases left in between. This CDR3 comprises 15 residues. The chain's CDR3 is CASSFSGAVIYGYTF. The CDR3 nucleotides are TGTGCCAGCAGTTTTTCTGGGGCGGTGATCTATGGCTACACCTTC.

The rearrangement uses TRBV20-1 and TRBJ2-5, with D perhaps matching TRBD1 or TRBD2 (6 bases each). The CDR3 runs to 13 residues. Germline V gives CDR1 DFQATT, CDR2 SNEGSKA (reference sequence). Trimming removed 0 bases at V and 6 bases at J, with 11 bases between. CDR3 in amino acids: CSARDVGGKTQYF. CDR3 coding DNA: TGCAGTGCTAGAGATGTAGGGGGGAAGACCCAGTACTTC.

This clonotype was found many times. CDR3 bases: TGTGCCTGGAGTAAACTTGCAGAGACCCAGTACTTC. Encoded protein: CAWSKLAETQYF. The chain recombines TRBV30 with TRBJ2-5; D call uncertain. Germline lookup yields CDR1 GTSNPN and CDR2 SVGIG (reference sequence). The CDR3 contains 12 residues. Trimming removed 2 bases at V and 4 bases at J, with 8 bases between.

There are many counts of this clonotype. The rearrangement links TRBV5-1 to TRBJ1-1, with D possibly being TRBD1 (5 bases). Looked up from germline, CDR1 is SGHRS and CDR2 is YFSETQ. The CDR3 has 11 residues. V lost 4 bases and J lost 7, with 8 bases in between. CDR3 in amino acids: CASSQGVEAFF. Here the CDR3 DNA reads TGCGCCAGCAGCCAGGGTGTTGAAGCTTTCTTT.

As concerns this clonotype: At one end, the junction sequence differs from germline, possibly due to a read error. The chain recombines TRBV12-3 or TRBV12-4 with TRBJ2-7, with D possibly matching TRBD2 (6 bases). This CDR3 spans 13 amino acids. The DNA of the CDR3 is TGTTCCAGCAGCCCGGGACTTTCTAGCGAGCAGTACTTC. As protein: CSSSPGLSSEQYF.

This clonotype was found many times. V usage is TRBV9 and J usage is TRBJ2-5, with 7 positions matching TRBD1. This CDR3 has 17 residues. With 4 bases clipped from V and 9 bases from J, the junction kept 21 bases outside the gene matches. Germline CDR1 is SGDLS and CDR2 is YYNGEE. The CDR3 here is CASSLRTGLLLLKAQYF. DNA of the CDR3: TGTGCCAGCAGCCTCCGGACAGGACTTCTTTTGTTAAAGGCCCAGTACTTC.

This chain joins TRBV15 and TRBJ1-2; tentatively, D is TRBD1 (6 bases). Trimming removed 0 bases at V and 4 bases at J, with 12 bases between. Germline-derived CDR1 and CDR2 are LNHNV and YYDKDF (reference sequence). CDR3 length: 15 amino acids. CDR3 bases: TGTGCCACCAGCAGAGATTACGGCAGGGGCTATGGCTACACCTTC. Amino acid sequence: CATSRDYGRGYGYTF.

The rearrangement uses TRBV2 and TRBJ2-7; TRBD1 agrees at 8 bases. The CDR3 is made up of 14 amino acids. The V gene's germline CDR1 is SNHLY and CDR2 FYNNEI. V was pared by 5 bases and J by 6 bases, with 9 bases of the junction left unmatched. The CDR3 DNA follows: TGTGCCAGCAGTTATACCGACAGGGGTGGCGAGCAGTACTTC. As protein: CASSYTDRGGEQYF.

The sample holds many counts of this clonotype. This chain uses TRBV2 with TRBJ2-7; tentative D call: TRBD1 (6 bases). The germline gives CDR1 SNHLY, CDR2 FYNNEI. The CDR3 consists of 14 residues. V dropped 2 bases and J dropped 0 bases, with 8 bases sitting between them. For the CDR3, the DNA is TGTGCCAGCAGTGAATGGGACACCTCCTACGAGCAGTACTTC. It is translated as CASSEWDTSYEQYF.

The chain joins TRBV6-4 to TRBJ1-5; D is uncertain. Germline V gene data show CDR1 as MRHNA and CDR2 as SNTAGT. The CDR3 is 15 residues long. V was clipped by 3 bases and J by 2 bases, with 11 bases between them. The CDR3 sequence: CASSEEGNGNQPQHF. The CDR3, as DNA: TGTGCCAGCAGTGAAGAAGGGAACGGCAATCAGCCCCAGCATTTT.